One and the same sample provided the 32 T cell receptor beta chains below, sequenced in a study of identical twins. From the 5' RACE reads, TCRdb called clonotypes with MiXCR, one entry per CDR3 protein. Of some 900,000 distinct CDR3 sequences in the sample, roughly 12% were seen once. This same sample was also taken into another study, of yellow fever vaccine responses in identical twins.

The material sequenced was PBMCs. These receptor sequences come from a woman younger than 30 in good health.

The CDR3 DNA follows: TGCAGTGCTACCGGGACAGCGACCGCGACCAACCAAGAGACCCAGTACTTC. As protein: CSATGTATATNQETQYF. V and J are TRBV20-1 and TRBJ2-5; 7 nucleotides align to TRBD1. The CDR3 spans 17 residues. Germline CDR1 and CDR2: DFQATT and SNEGSKA (reference sequence). V lost 4 bases, J lost 0 bases, and 14 bases stayed unmatched.

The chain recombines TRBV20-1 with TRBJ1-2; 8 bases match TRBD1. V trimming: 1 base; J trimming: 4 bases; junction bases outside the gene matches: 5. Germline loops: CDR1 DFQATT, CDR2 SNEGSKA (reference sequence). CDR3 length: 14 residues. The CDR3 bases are TGCAGTGCTAGAGGGACAGGGTCTTCCTATGGCTACACCTTC. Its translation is CSARGTGSSYGYTF.

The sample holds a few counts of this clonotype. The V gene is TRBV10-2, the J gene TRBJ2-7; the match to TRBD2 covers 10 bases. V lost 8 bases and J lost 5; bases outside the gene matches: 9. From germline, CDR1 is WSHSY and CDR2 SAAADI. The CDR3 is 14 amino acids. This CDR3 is CASRSGGDPNEQYV. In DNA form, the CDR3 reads TGCGCCAGCCGGAGCGGGGGGGACCCTAACGAGCAGTACGTC.

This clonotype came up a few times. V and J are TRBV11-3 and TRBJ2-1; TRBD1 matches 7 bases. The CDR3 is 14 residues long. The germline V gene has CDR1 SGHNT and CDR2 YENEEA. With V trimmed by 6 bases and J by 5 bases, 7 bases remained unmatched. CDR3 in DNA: TGTGCCAGCAGTAAGTCTCAGGGGGACAATGAGCAGTTCTTC. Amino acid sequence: CASSKSQGDNEQFF.

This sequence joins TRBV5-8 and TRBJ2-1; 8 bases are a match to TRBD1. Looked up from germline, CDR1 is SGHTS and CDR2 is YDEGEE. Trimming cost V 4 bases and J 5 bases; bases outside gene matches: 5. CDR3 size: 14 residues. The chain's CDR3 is CASSLGQDNNEQFF. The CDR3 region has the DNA TGTGCCAGCAGCCTGGGACAGGATAACAATGAGCAGTTCTTC.

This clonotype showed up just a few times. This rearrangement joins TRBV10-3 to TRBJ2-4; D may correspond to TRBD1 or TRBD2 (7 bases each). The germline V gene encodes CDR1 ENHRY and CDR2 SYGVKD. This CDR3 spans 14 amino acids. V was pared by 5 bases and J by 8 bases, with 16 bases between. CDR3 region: CAISPGGRGDIQYF. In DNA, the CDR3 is TGTGCCATCAGTCCAGGGGGTCGGGGGGACATTCAGTACTTC.

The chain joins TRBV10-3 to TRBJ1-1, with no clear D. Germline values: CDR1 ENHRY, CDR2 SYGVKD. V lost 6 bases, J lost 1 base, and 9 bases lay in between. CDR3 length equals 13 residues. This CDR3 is CAIRPTENTEAFF. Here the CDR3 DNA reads TGTGCCATCAGGCCTACAGAGAACACTGAAGCTTTCTTT.

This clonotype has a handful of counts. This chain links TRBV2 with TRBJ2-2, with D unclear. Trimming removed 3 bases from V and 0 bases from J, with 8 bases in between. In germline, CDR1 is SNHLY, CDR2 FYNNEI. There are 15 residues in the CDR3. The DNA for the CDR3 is TGTGCCAGCAGTGAGGGCCGTACGAACACCGGGGAGCTGTTTTTT. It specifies CASSEGRTNTGELFF.

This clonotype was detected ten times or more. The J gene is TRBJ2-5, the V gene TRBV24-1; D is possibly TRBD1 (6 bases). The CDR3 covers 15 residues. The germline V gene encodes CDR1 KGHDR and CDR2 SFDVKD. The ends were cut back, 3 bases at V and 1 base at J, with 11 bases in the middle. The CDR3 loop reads CATSDLTGAQETQYF. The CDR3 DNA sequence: TGTGCCACCAGTGATCTGACAGGTGCCCAAGAGACCCAGTACTTC.

CDR3 amino acids: CASSAQQVTYEQYF. DNA for the CDR3: TGTGCCAGCAGTGCCCAACAGGTAACCTACGAGCAGTACTTC. The chain has TRBV12-3 or TRBV12-4 and TRBJ2-7; possible D gene TRBD1, 5 bases. This CDR3 comprises 14 residues. The V end was cut by 5 bases, the J end by 2 bases, with 13 bases between.

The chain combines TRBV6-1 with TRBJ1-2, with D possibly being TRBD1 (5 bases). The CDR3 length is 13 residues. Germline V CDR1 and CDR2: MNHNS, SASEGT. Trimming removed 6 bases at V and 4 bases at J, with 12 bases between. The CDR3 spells CASRSGTPYGYTF. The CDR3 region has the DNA TGTGCCAGCAGAAGCGGGACGCCCTATGGCTACACCTTC.

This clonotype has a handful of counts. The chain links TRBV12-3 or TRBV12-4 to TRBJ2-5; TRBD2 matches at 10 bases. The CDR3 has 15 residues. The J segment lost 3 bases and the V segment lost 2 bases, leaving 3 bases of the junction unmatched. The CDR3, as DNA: TGTGCCAGCAGTTTAACGGGACTAGCGAAAGAGACCCAGTACTTC. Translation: CASSLTGLAKETQYF.

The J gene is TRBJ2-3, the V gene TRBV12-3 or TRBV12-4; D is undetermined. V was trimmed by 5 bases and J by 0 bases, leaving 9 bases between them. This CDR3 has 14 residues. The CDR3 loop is CASSTWGSTDTQYF. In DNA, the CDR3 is TGTGCCAGCAGTACGTGGGGAAGCACAGATACGCAGTATTTT.

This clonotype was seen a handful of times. CDR3 region: CAISLTGVGQYV. The CDR3, as DNA: TGTGCCATCAGCCTTACAGGGGTAGGGCAGTACGTC. The J gene is TRBJ2-7, the V gene TRBV10-3, with TRBD1 matching over 7 bases. The germline V gene encodes CDR1 ENHRY and CDR2 SYGVKD. J lost 9 bases, V lost 6 bases, and 8 bases had no gene match. The CDR3 totals 12 residues.

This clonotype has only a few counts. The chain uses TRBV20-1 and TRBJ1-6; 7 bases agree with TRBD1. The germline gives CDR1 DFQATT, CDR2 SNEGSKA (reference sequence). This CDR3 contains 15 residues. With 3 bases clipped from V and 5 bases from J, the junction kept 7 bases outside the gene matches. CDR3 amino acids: CSARDRSLNNSPLHF. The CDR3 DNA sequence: TGCAGTGCTAGGGACAGGAGCCTCAATAATTCACCCCTCCACTTT.

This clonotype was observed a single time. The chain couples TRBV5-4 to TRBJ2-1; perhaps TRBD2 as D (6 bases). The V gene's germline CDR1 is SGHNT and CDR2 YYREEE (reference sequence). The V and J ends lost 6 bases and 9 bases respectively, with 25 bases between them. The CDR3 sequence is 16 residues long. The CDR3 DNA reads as TGTGCCAGCACCACCCGAGGCGGGGCGCAGGTGCGTGAGCAGTTCTTC. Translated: CASTTRGGAQVREQFF.

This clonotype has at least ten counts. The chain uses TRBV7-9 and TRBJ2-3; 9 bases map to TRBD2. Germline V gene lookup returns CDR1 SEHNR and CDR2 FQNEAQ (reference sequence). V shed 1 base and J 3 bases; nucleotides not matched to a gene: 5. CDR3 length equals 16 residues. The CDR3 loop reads CASSLEVGLATDTQYF. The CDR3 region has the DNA TGTGCCAGCAGCTTAGAAGTGGGACTAGCAACAGATACGCAGTATTTT. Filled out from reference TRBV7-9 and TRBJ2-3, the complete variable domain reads DTGVSQNPRHKITKRGQNVTFRCDPISEHNRLYWYRQTLGQGPEFLTYFQNEAQLEKSRLLSDRFSAERPKGSFSTLEIQRTEQGDSAMYLCASSLEVGLATDTQYFGPGTRLTVL.

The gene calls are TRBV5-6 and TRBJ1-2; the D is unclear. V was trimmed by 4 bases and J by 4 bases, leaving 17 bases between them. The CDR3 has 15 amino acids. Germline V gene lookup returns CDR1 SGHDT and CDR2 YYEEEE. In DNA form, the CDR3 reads TGTGCCAGCAGCGAAAAGGGAGTCCATACCTATGGCTACACCTTC. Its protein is CASSEKGVHTYGYTF.

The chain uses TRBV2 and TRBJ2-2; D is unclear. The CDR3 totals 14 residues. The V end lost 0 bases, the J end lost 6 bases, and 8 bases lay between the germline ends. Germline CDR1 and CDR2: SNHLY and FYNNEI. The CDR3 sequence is CASSEAGWPGELFF. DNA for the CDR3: TGTGCCAGCAGTGAAGCGGGGTGGCCCGGGGAGCTGTTTTTT.

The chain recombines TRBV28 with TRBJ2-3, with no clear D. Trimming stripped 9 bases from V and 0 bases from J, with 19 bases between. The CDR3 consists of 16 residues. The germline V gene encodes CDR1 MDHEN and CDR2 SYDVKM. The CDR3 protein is CASPPGISSSTDTQYF. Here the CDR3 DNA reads TGTGCCAGTCCTCCAGGTATTTCATCAAGCACAGATACGCAGTATTTT.

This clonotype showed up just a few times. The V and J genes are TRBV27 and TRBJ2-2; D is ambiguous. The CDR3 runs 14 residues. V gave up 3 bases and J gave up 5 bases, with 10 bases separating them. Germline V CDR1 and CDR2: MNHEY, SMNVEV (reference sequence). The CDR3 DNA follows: TGTGCCAGCAGTTTGTACTGGGGTACCGGGGAGCTGTTTTTT. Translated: CASSLYWGTGELFF.

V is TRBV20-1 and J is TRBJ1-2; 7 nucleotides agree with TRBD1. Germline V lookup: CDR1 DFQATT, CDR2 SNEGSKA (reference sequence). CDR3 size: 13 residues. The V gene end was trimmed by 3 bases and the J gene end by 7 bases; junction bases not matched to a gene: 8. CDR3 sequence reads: CSARDGDSPGYTF. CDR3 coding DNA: TGCAGTGCTAGGGACGGGGACAGTCCTGGCTACACCTTC.

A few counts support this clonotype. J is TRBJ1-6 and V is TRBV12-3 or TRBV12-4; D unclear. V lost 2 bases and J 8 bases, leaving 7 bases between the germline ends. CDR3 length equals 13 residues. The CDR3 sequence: CASSLYGYSPLHF. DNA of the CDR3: TGTGCCAGCAGTTTATACGGGTATTCACCCCTCCACTTT.

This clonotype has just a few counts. In DNA form, the CDR3 reads TGCAGTGCTAGCCCCTGGACTAGCGGGGGCACAGATACGCAGTATTTT. Its translation is CSASPWTSGGTDTQYF. The chain recombines TRBV20-1 with TRBJ2-3; 12 nucleotides align to TRBD2. The V and J ends lost 3 bases and 1 base, in that order; junction bases with no gene match: 5. This CDR3 has 16 residues. Germline V gene data show CDR1 as DFQATT and CDR2 as SNEGSKA (reference sequence).

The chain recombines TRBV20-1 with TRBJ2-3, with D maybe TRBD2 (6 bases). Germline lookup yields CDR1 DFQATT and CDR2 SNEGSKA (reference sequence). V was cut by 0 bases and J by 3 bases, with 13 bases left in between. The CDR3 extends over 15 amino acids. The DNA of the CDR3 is TGCAGTGCTAGAGATAGGAGGGCCGGGACAGATACGCAGTATTTT. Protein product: CSARDRRAGTDTQYF.

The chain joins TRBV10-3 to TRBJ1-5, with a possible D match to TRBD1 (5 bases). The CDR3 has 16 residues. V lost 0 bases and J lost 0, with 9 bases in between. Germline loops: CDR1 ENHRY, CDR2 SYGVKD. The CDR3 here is CAISESGGISNQPQHF. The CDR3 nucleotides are TGTGCCATCAGTGAGTCCGGGGGGATTAGCAATCAGCCCCAGCATTTT.

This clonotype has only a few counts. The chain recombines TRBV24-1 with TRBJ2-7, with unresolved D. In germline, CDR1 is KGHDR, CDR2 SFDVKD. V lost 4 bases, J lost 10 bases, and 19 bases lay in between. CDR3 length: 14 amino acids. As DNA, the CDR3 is TGTGCCACCAGTGACCCAGGCCCCGCGGTGGAACAGTACGTC. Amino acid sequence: CATSDPGPAVEQYV.

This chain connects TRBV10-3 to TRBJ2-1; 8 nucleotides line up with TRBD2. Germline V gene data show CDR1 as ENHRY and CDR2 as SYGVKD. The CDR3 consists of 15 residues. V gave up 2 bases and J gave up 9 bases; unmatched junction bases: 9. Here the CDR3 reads CAISENSGSTGEQFF. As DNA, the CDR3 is TGTGCCATCAGTGAGAACAGCGGGAGTACCGGTGAGCAGTTCTTC.

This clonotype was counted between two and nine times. In DNA, the CDR3 is TGTGCCAGCAGTCGACAGATTAGCAATCAGCCCCAGCATTTT. This sequence encodes CASSRQISNQPQHF. The chain has TRBV28 and TRBJ1-5, with D possibly TRBD1 on 5 matching bases. Germline V lookup: CDR1 MDHEN, CDR2 SYDVKM. The V end was cut by 5 bases, the J end by 0 bases, with 8 bases between. The CDR3 is 14 amino acids. Full variable domain (remainder filled in from reference TRBV28 and TRBJ1-5): DVKVTQSSRYLVKRTGEKVFLECVQDMDHENMFWYRQDPGLGLRLIYFSYDVKMKEKGDIPEGYSVSREKKERFSLILESASTNQTSMYLCASSRQISNQPQHFGDGTRLSIL.

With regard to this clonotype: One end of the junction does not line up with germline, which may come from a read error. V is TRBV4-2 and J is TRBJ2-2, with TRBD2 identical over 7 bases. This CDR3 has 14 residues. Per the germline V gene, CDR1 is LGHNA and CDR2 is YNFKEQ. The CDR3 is CARSLGLGPGELFF. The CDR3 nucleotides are TGTGCCAGGAGCCTCGGACTAGGCCCCGGGGAGCTGTTTTTT.

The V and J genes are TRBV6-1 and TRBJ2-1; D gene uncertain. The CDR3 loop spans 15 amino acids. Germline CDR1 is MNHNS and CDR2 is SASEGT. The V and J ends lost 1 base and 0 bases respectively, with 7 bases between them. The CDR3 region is CASSEGGFSYNEQFF. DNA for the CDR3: TGTGCCAGCAGTGAAGGTGGATTCTCCTACAATGAGCAGTTCTTC.

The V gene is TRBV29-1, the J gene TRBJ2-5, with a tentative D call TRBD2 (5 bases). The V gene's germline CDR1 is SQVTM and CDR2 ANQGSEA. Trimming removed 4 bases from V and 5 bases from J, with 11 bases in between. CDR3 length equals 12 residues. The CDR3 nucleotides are TGCAGCGTTGCGGTCTCGGGGGAGACCCAGTACTTC. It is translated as CSVAVSGETQYF.